This is a list of T cell receptor beta chains from one sample in a study of CD8+CD57+ T cells in acquired aplastic anemia. TCRdb re-derived calls from the reads in MiXCR, one entry per CDR3 protein. The profile shows approximately 80,000 distinct CDR3 sequences, less than 85% of them singletons. Sequenced input: sorted CD4+, CD8+, or CD8+CD57+ T cells (not recorded which) from PBMCs. Source of these receptors: a human donor with aplastic anemia. Both conserved end residues are part of each CDR3. Each record gives: D gene, clone size, J gene, V gene, CDR3 protein, CDR3 DNA. D genes are given only for firm matches. Size tells how often a clone was seen (once, few, many) or the class of an expanded clone, and some rows leave it out.

>-|-|TRBJ2-1|TRBV19
CASTRRVADNEQFF
TGTGCCAGTACCCGGAGAGTAGCAGACAATGAGCAGTTCTTC
>-|once|TRBJ2-1|TRBV7-6
CASSPWDNEQFF
TGTGCCAGCAGCCCATGGGACAATGAGCAGTTCTTC
>-|-|TRBJ1-3|TRBV15
CATSRDRGAYTIYF
TGTGCCACCAGCAGAGACAGGGGTGCTTACACCATATATTTT
>TRBD1|-|TRBJ1-2|TRBV29-1
CSVGDSQYGYTF
TGCAGCGTGGGGGACAGCCAGTATGGCTACACCTTC
>-|few|TRBJ1-5|TRBV4-1
CASSQDHGSNQPQHF
TGCGCCAGCAGCCAAGATCATGGAAGCAATCAGCCCCAGCATTTT
>-|few|TRBJ1-6|TRBV4-3
CASSQDHHGPYSPLHF
TGCGCCAGCAGCCAAGACCATCATGGGCCATACTCACCCCTCCACTTT
>TRBD2|-|TRBJ2-3|TRBV6-1
CASSPDLAGGTDTQYF
TGTGCCAGCAGTCCCGATTTAGCGGGGGGCACAGATACGCAGTATTTT
>-|-|TRBJ1-5|TRBV7-8
CASSLQAQPQHF
TGTGCCAGCAGCTTGCAGGCGCAGCCCCAGCATTTT
>-|-|TRBJ1-5|TRBV2
CASSEDREQPQHF
TGTGCCAGCAGTGAAGACAGGGAACAGCCCCAGCATTTT
>-|-|TRBJ1-4|TRBV2
CASNSKSNEKLFF
TGTGCCAGCAATTCTAAATCTAATGAAAAACTGTTTTTT
>-|-|TRBJ1-2|TRBV24-1
CATSDLLTGLYGYTF
TGTGCCACCAGTGATTTGTTGACAGGTCTATATGGCTACACCTTC
>-|-|TRBJ1-1|TRBV2
CASGSRGTGTEAFF
TGTGCCAGCGGTTCCAGGGGTACGGGCACTGAAGCTTTCTTT
>-|-|TRBJ2-3|TRBV2
CASSDTRPSNTDTQYF
TGTGCCAGCAGCGATACTAGACCTTCCAACACAGATACGCAGTATTTT
>-|-|TRBJ2-5|TRBV2
CATGRDVSETQYF
TGTGCCACGGGGCGGGATGTTTCAGAGACCCAGTACTTC
>-|-|TRBJ1-2|TRBV10-3
CAINGTRNGYTF
TGTGCCATCAACGGGACTCGAAATGGCTACACCTTC
>-|once|TRBJ2-7|TRBV20-1
CSGAGESEQYF
TGCAGTGGTGCAGGGGAATCCGAGCAGTACTTC
>-|-|TRBJ2-7|TRBV19
CASSISLTPGAEQYF
TGTGCCAGTAGTATTTCCTTAACCCCTGGGGCCGAGCAGTACTTC
>TRBD1|-|TRBJ1-6|TRBV10-1
CASSDRGASWNSPLHF
TGCGCCAGCAGCGACAGGGGGGCATCTTGGAATTCACCCCTCCACTTT
>-|few|TRBJ1-1|TRBV15
CATRIMGNTEAFF
TGTGCCACTCGAATCATGGGGAACACTGAAGCTTTCTTT
>-|-|TRBJ2-7|TRBV24-1
CATEDKQGSYEQYF
TGTGCCACCGAGGATAAACAGGGCTCCTACGAGCAGTACTTC
>TRBD1|-|TRBJ2-5|TRBV24-1
CATSNSRQGQETQYF
TGTGCCACCAGTAACTCCAGACAGGGGCAAGAGACCCAGTACTTC
>-|once|TRBJ2-3|TRBV6-1
CASSPLLSRDTQYF
TGTGCCAGCAGTCCGTTACTCAGTCGAGATACGCAGTATTTT
>TRBD2|-|TRBJ2-7|TRBV20-1
CSARERASGRGEQYF
TGCAGTGCTAGAGAAAGGGCTAGCGGGAGAGGTGAGCAGTACTTC
>-|-|TRBJ2-7|TRBV24-1
CATSDYWDEKYF
TGTGCCACCAGTGATTATTGGGACGAGAAGTACTTC
>TRBD1|-|TRBJ2-6|TRBV10-3
CAISKTGGTGANVLTF
TGTGCCATCAGCAAAACAGGGGGAACTGGGGCCAACGTCCTGACTTTC
>-|-|TRBJ2-5|TRBV29-1
CSVEGLEETQYF
TGCAGCGTTGAGGGCTTAGAAGAGACCCAGTACTTC
>-|-|TRBJ2-7|TRBV14
CASSHTSYEQYF
TGTGCCAGCAGCCACACCTCCTACGAGCAGTACTTC
>-|many|TRBJ2-7|TRBV11-1
CASSSLLTGRYEQYF
TGTGCCAGCAGCTCGTTACTGACAGGACGATACGAGCAGTACTTC
>TRBD1|-|TRBJ1-5|TRBV10-3
CASSWGQGRASNQPQHF
TGTGCCAGCAGTTGGGGACAGGGAAGGGCTAGCAATCAGCCCCAGCATTTT
>-|-|TRBJ2-3|TRBV5-4
CASSLSLSSTDTQYF
TGTGCCAGCAGCTTGTCGCTATCTAGCACAGATACGCAGTATTTT
>-|-|TRBJ2-7|TRBV20-1
CSASAPSSYEQYF
TGCAGTGCTAGTGCGCCGAGTTCCTACGAGCAGTACTTC
>-|many|TRBJ2-7|TRBV7-9
CASSSPGTGIYEQYF
TGTGCCAGCAGCTCCCCCGGGACGGGGATCTACGAGCAGTACTTC
>-|-|TRBJ2-7|TRBV9
CASSPEYEQYF
TGTGCCAGCAGCCCGGAATACGAGCAGTACTTC
>-|-|TRBJ2-7|TRBV15
CATSRDPHRDYEQYF
TGTGCCACCAGCAGAGATCCCCACAGGGACTACGAGCAGTACTTC
>-|-|TRBJ2-3|TRBV25-1
CASSHGDTQYF
TGTGCCAGCAGCCATGGAGATACGCAGTATTTT
>-|-|TRBJ1-1|TRBV29-1
CSGRSGPEAFF
TGCAGCGGTCGATCGGGCCCTGAAGCTTTCTTT
>-|-|TRBJ2-5|TRBV5-1
CASTGREETQYF
TGCGCCAGCACGGGAAGGGAAGAGACCCAGTACTTC
>-|-|TRBJ1-4|TRBV19
CASSIEGSSGLFF
TGTGCCAGTAGTATAGAGGGATCGTCAGGACTGTTTTTT
>-|many|TRBJ1-1|TRBV5-8
CASKLGGTEAFF
TGTGCCAGCAAGCTCGGGGGCACTGAAGCTTTCTTT
>TRBD1|-|TRBJ1-1|TRBV15
CATSTAGGRAEAFF
TGTGCCACCAGTACTGCAGGGGGCCGGGCTGAAGCTTTCTTT
>-|-|TRBJ1-3|TRBV14
CASSQVGNTIYF
TGTGCCAGCAGCCAAGTGGGAAACACCATATATTTT
>TRBD1|many|TRBJ1-2|TRBV20-1
CSARDPGGNYGYTF
TGCAGTGCTAGAGATCCAGGGGGTAACTATGGCTACACCTTC
>-|-|TRBJ1-2|TRBV20-1
CSARGAPGYGYTF
TGCAGTGCTAGAGGGGCACCAGGGTATGGCTACACCTTC
>-|-|TRBJ2-5|TRBV7-2
CASSLTRDGETQYF
TGTGCCAGCAGCTTAACCCGGGACGGGGAGACCCAGTACTTC
>-|-|TRBJ2-3|TRBV10-1
CASTLSWQLTDTQYF
TGCGCCAGCACTCTAAGCTGGCAACTCACAGATACGCAGTATTTT
>-|-|TRBJ2-5|TRBV29-1
CSVIQGVETQYF
TGCAGCGTTATTCAGGGAGTAGAGACCCAGTACTTC
>-|-|TRBJ2-5|TRBV11-1
CASSSHSETQYF
TGTGCCAGCAGCTCTCATTCAGAGACCCAGTACTTC
>-|-|TRBJ1-1|TRBV24-1
CATSDYGYTEAFF
TGTGCCACCAGTGATTACGGGTACACTGAAGCTTTCTTT
>-|many|TRBJ1-2|TRBV7-9
CASSPPVGKDSYTF
TGTGCCAGCAGCCCCCCGGTGGGGAAGGACAGCTACACCTTC
>-|-|TRBJ1-2|TRBV19
CASSISPVSYGYTF
TGTGCCAGTAGTATATCTCCCGTAAGCTATGGCTACACCTTC
>-|-|TRBJ2-5|TRBV5-4
CASSFSASQETQYF
TGCGCCAGCAGCTTTAGTGCGAGTCAAGAGACCCAGTACTTC
>-|-|TRBJ2-5|TRBV20-1
CSATGGAETQYF
TGCAGTGCCACAGGGGGGGCGGAGACCCAGTACTTC